What follows are 18 T cell receptor beta chains derived from one specimen sequenced in a study of coeliac disease. Findings of the study overall: Lower clonality than controls marked TRB and TRG repertoires from active celiac intraepithelial and lamina propria samples.

Here immunoSEQ multiplex PCR was the method, and the copy in TCRdb shows in-frame clones only, minus some. Among under 5,000 clones listed, approximately 70% were seen once. These TCRs' antigens remain unknown. Sequencing was carried out using intraepithelial lymphocytes from the gut. The receptors originated from a woman in her sixties with active celiac disease.

The V and J genes are TRBV4-3 and TRBJ1-2; no clear D. The V gene lost 0 bases and the J gene lost 5 bases, with 10 bases spanning the gap. This CDR3 is 14 amino acids long. Germline lookup yields CDR1 LGHNA and CDR2 YSLEER. The CDR3 DNA follows: TGCGCCAGCAGCCAAGACCGGGATCGGTATGGCTACACCTTC. Its translation: CASSQDRDRYGYTF.

J is TRBJ1-6 and V is TRBV30, with TRBD1 matching over 10 bases. Germline V CDR1 and CDR2: GTSNPN, SVGIG (reference sequence). The CDR3 extends over 15 amino acids. With 0 bases clipped from V and 17 bases from J, the junction kept 13 bases outside the gene matches. The CDR3 spells CAWSVRGTGDLRFHF. CDR3 nucleotide sequence: TGTGCCTGGAGTGTACGAGGGACAGGGGATCTGAGGTTCCACTTT.

This clone was counted a single time. V is TRBV7-6 and J is TRBJ2-5; 8 positions match TRBD2. This CDR3 is 14 amino acids long. V lost 5 bases and J lost 5; bases outside the gene matches: 7. Germline values: CDR1 SGHVS, CDR2 FNYEAQ. The DNA for the CDR3 is TGTGCCAGCAGCGCGGGGGGCAGGGGCGAGACCCAGTACTTC. It codes for CASSAGGRGETQYF.

This clone was found a few times. J is TRBJ2-5 and V is TRBV29-1; TRBD1 matches at 7 bases. Germline CDR1 SQVTM, CDR2 ANQGSEA. The CDR3 is 13 amino acids. After removal of 7 bases from V and 5 bases from J, the junction contained 10 bases not matched to a gene. The CDR3 region has the DNA TGCAGCGGACTAACAGGGGCCGCGGAGACCCAGTACTTC. Protein sequence: CSGLTGAAETQYF.

The chain links TRBV7-9 to TRBJ2-3; D is uncertain. The V gene's germline CDR1 is SEHNR and CDR2 FQNEAQ (reference sequence). The CDR3 extends over 13 amino acids. The V end was cut by 11 bases, the J end by 6 bases, with 18 bases between. The CDR3 is CASGPRPHDTQYF. The CDR3 nucleotides are TGTGCCTCAGGTCCCCGACCACACGATACGCAGTATTTT.

The chain combines TRBV2 with TRBJ1-5; D is ambiguous. Germline V gene data show CDR1 as SNHLY and CDR2 as FYNNEI. The CDR3 spans 15 residues. The germline V and J ends were trimmed by 5 bases and 0 bases, with 11 bases remaining between them. This CDR3 reads CASSRTDYSNQPQHF. In nucleotides, the CDR3 is TGTGCCAGCAGTAGGACGGACTATAGCAATCAGCCCCAGCATTTT.

In this sample, this clone is large. This chain joins TRBV25-1 and TRBJ1-4; D ambiguous. The germline V and J ends were trimmed by 7 bases and 8 bases, with 11 bases remaining between them. This CDR3 has 12 residues. Germline V CDR1 and CDR2: MGHDK, SYGVNS. In DNA form, the CDR3 reads TGTGCCAGCACGGGATTTGGGGAAAAACTGTTTTTT. Amino acid sequence: CASTGFGEKLFF.

CDR3 residues: CASSPLLAETQYF. The CDR3 coding sequence is TGTGCCAGCAGCCCCCTTTTGGCAGAGACCCAGTACTTC. V and J are TRBV7-8 and TRBJ2-5; D gene ambiguous. CDR3 length: 13 amino acids. V was trimmed by 5 bases and J by 4 bases, leaving 11 bases between them. The germline CDR1 and CDR2 sequences are SGHVS and FQNEAQ.

The rearrangement links TRBV5-1 to TRBJ2-3, with 10 bases lining up with TRBD2. The CDR3 contains 14 residues. Looked up from germline, CDR1 is SGHRS and CDR2 is YFSETQ. The V segment lost 5 bases and the J segment 4 bases; nucleotides outside the gene matches: 4. CDR3 bases: TGCGCCAGCAGTGGTCTAGCGGGAGCAGATACGCAGTATTTT. Translating gives CASSGLAGADTQYF.

The J gene is TRBJ2-3, the V gene TRBV5-1, with D possibly TRBD1 on 6 matching bases. This CDR3 is 15 amino acids long. V lost 2 bases and J lost 1, with 11 bases in between. The V gene's germline CDR1 is SGHRS and CDR2 YFSETQ. The CDR3 sequence is CASSLTSGGTDTQYF. In nucleotides, the CDR3 is TGCGCCAGCAGCTTAACTTCAGGGGGCACAGATACGCAGTATTTT.

V and J are TRBV7-2 and TRBJ2-1; D unclear. The germline V and J ends were trimmed by 3 bases and 10 bases, with 10 bases remaining between them. From germline, CDR1 is SGHTA and CDR2 FQGNSA. This CDR3 is 12 amino acids long. The CDR3 sequence: CASSFNYGEQFF. CDR3 bases: TGTGCCAGCAGCTTTAACTATGGCGAGCAGTTCTTC.

In its sample, this clone was seen once. The chain recombines TRBV18 with TRBJ2-5; TRBD2 might be the D (5 bases). The DNA end lines up better with TRBJ2-7; the J call may be wrong. The CDR3 extends over 13 amino acids. The germline V gene encodes CDR1 KGHSH and CDR2 LQKENI. The chain's CDR3 is CASSPGGRYEQYF. The CDR3 DNA sequence: TGTGCCAGCTCACCCGGAGGTCGCTACGAGCAGTACTTC.

The J gene is TRBJ1-2, the V gene TRBV30, with TRBD1 matching over 12 bases. This CDR3 has 14 amino acids. CDR1 is GTSNPN and CDR2 is SVGIG in the germline V gene (reference sequence). The trim removed 3 bases at V and 5 bases at J, leaving 4 bases unmatched. DNA for the CDR3: TGTGCCTGGAGAGGGACAGGGGGCAGGTATGGCTACACCTTC. This sequence encodes CAWRGTGGRYGYTF.

This rearrangement joins TRBV14 to TRBJ1-6; D is uncertain. V was shortened by 0 bases and J by 9 bases, with 12 bases between the two germline ends. The CDR3 is made up of 15 amino acids. The germline V gene has CDR1 SGHDN and CDR2 FVKESK. CDR3 in DNA: TGTGCCAGCAGCCAAGATGGCTCATGGAGTTCACCCCTCCACTTT. Its translation is CASSQDGSWSSPLHF.

The chain carries TRBV7-2 and TRBJ2-7; the match to TRBD2 covers 7 bases. Trimming took 4 bases from V and 3 from J; bases not matched to a gene: 12. The germline gives CDR1 SGHTA, CDR2 FQGNSA. The CDR3 is made up of 16 amino acids. CDR3 amino acids: CASSSIRGLGFYEQYF. The CDR3 bases are TGTGCCAGCAGCTCCATCCGCGGACTAGGATTCTACGAGCAGTACTTC.

In its sample, this clone was seen a few times. The rearrangement links TRBV7-9 to TRBJ1-1; D is perhaps TRBD1 (6 bases). V gave up 5 bases and J gave up 1 base, with 8 bases separating them. The CDR3 runs 13 residues. Germline loops: CDR1 SEHNR, CDR2 FQNEAQ (reference sequence). The CDR3 region has the DNA TGTGCCAGCAGCAGACAGGAGAACACTGAAGCTTTCTTT. This translates into CASSRQENTEAFF. The variable domain in full, with the rest retrieved from reference TRBV7-9 and TRBJ1-1, is DTGVSQNPRHKITKRGQNVTFRCDPISEHNRLYWYRQTLGQGPEFLTYFQNEAQLEKSRLLSDRFSAERPKGSFSTLEIQRTEQGDSAMYLCASSRQENTEAFFGQGTRLTVV.

The V and J genes are TRBV7-9 and TRBJ2-5; 9 positions match TRBD2. Germline V CDR1 and CDR2: SEHNR, FQNEAQ (reference sequence). J gave up 5 bases and V 5 bases, and 9 bases lay outside the gene matches. This CDR3 contains 15 residues. CDR3 residues: CASSRLAGAGETQYF. Here the CDR3 DNA reads TGTGCCAGCAGCCGTTTAGCGGGGGCGGGGGAGACCCAGTACTTC.

The rearrangement links TRBV6-1 to TRBJ2-3; TRBD1 is a possible D gene (7 bases). Deletions cut 4 bases from V and 2 bases from J, with 22 bases between. Looked up from germline, CDR1 is MNHNS and CDR2 is SASEGT. The length of the CDR3 is 18 residues. CDR3 region: CASSGQGRGGGDTDTQYF. CDR3 nucleotide sequence: TGTGCCAGCAGTGGACAGGGCCGGGGAGGTGGGGACACAGATACGCAGTATTTT.